A selection of T cell receptor beta chains follows, all from one sample in a study of CD8 T cells in Susac syndrome. TCRdb re-called the immunoSEQ multiplex PCR reads with MiXCR, one entry per CDR3 protein. The repertoire has fewer than 350,000 distinct CDR3 sequences, about 92% of them found once; the top ten carry 0.06% to 0.075%. Sequencing used CD4+ T cells from PBMCs. All receptors come from a human donor with multiple sclerosis. CDR3s include the opening cysteine and the closing phenylalanine or tryptophan. D genes are given only for firm matches.

TRBJ1-5,TRBV5-1,.,CASAQGVDQPQHF
TRBJ2-1,TRBV7-3,.,CASSSSGRNNEQFF
TRBJ1-4,TRBV18,.,CASSPRQGTNEKLFF
TRBJ2-3,TRBV29-1,.,CSVVASASTDTQYF
TRBJ2-7,TRBV19,.,CASSPGHGYYEQYF
TRBJ1-2,TRBV7-2,.,CASSKDLGINGYTF
TRBJ1-2,TRBV6-1,TRBD1,CASRETGAFYGYTF
TRBJ1-2,TRBV27,.,CASSRGGEPYGGYTF
TRBJ2-1,TRBV7-3,.,CASSQNPGSYNEQFF
TRBJ1-5,TRBV3-1,.,CASSQDRISNQPQHF
TRBJ2-7,TRBV6-6,.,CASSYNPHAGEQYF
TRBJ1-1,TRBV28,.,CASFQGTNTEAFF
TRBJ2-7,TRBV20-1,TRBD2,CSARVSSGLAGGSYEQYF
TRBJ2-3,TRBV2,TRBD2,CASSEADLAGSLSDTQYF
TRBJ2-1,TRBV14,.,CASGPLVATNEQFF
TRBJ1-1,TRBV7-9,.,CASSPWGAGNTEAFF
TRBJ2-2,TRBV10-3,.,CAIGGGPNTGELFF
TRBJ1-2,TRBV20-1,TRBD1,CSASGTAGPYGYTF
TRBJ2-5,TRBV6-2/TRBV6-3,.,CASSYRQGRKETQYF
TRBJ1-6,TRBV12-3/TRBV12-4,.,CASRGRENSPLHF
TRBJ1-4,TRBV7-9,.,CASSSGIQGSSEKLFF
TRBJ2-7,TRBV12-3/TRBV12-4,.,CASSLAPSVSEQYF
TRBJ2-1,TRBV7-2,.,CASSLADYEQFF
TRBJ1-2,TRBV19,TRBD1,CASRDRDSPNYGYTF
TRBJ2-2,TRBV4-1,.,CASSLSQANGELFF
TRBJ2-6,TRBV12-3/TRBV12-4,.,CASGEGGRAGANVLTF
TRBJ2-6,TRBV7-2,.,CASSSQPISGANVLTF
TRBJ1-2,TRBV19,.,CASSVSGTTTYGYTF
TRBJ2-1,TRBV9,TRBD2,CASSVTAGGPENEQFF
TRBJ2-3,TRBV7-2,.,CASSLRRTGRDTQYF
TRBJ1-1,TRBV29-1,.,CSVAGGRHTEAFF